The clone carrying this T cell receptor beta chain was seen many times. The CDR3 spans 15 residues. Germline V gene data show CDR1 as MNHEY and CDR2 as SMNVEV (reference sequence). Deletions cut 3 bases from V and 0 bases from J, with 9 bases between. This sample stems from a study of T cells in Graves' hyperthyroidism and ophthalmopathy. Amplified TCR beta CDR3 regions derived from RNA transcripts. The HTBI set primed first-round TCR CDR3 RT-PCR. Each CDR3 protein is one row after TCRdb ran MiXCR on the multiplex PCR reads. In the table there are 300,000 to 450,000 distinct CDR3 sequences, around a sixth of which are singletons. Uncontrolled infection, other autoimmune disease, pregnancy or lactation barred patients from enrollment. Diagnosis relied on clinical symptoms, serum thyroxine and TRAb, thyroid ultrasound and orbital computed tomography. At first hyperthyroidism diagnosis, before any ophthalmopathy symptoms, the blood sample was collected.

The sequencing input was blood. This clonotype originated in a woman younger than 30 with Graves' hyperthyroidism that later progressed to Graves' ophthalmopathy. The chain links TRBV27 to TRBJ1-5; the D is unclear. CDR3 residues: CASSFDPYSNQPQHF. The CDR3 coding sequence is TGTGCCAGCAGTTTTGACCCATATAGCAATCAGCCCCAGCATTTT.